The rows below give T cell receptor beta chains drawn from one sample of a study of blood T cell repertoires in COVID-19. Only in-frame clones appear in the TCRdb table, and some are missing; sequencing was by immunoSEQ multiplex PCR. The sample holds about 260,000 clones, around nine tenths seen once. Material: peripheral blood. The receptors were gathered from a man in his forties who had recovered from COVID-19. Each CDR3 is given with its conserved first and last residue. D genes are given only for firm matches. Expanded clones get a size class; other rows say once, few or many, or leave the size out.

v_gene: TRBV5-6; d_gene: -; j_gene: TRBJ2-2; abundance: -; CDR3nt: TGTGCCAGCAGAGACGACTTTACAGGGACCGGGGAGCTGTTTTTT; CDR3aa: CASRDDFTGTGELFF
v_gene: TRBV27; d_gene: -; j_gene: TRBJ2-1; abundance: -; CDR3nt: TGTGCCAGCAGTTTCTCTACGGTTGCCTACAATGAGCAGTTCTTC; CDR3aa: CASSFSTVAYNEQFF
v_gene: TRBV7-2; d_gene: TRBD2; j_gene: TRBJ2-3; abundance: -; CDR3nt: TGTGCCAGCACCTCCGGCCCACGGGGGGCAGATACGCAGTATTTT; CDR3aa: CASTSGPRGADTQYF
v_gene: TRBV27; d_gene: TRBD2; j_gene: TRBJ2-1; abundance: -; CDR3nt: TGTGCCAGCAGTGTGACTAGCGGGGGGGAGGAGCAGTTCTTC; CDR3aa: CASSVTSGGEEQFF
v_gene: TRBV12-5; d_gene: -; j_gene: TRBJ2-5; abundance: -; CDR3nt: TGTGCTAGTGGTTTGTTAAAAGAGACCCAGTACTTC; CDR3aa: CASGLLKETQYF
v_gene: TRBV4-2; d_gene: -; j_gene: TRBJ1-2; abundance: few; CDR3nt: TGTGCCAGCAGCCAATGGGCGGACAGCCGTAACTATGGCTACACCTTC; CDR3aa: CASSQWADSRNYGYTF
v_gene: TRBV28; d_gene: -; j_gene: TRBJ1-2; abundance: -; CDR3nt: TGTGCCAGCAGTTCCACCCCCGAGGACACAGGCTACACCTTC; CDR3aa: CASSSTPEDTGYTF
v_gene: TRBV7-8; d_gene: TRBD1; j_gene: TRBJ2-7; abundance: once; CDR3nt: TGTGCCAGCAGTCCGATCGGGACAGGTTACGAGCAGTACTTC; CDR3aa: CASSPIGTGYEQYF
v_gene: TRBV11-2; d_gene: -; j_gene: TRBJ2-5; abundance: once; CDR3nt: TGTGCCAGCAGCTTAGATAGCACAGGGCAAGAGACCCAGTACTTC; CDR3aa: CASSLDSTGQETQYF
v_gene: TRBV5-1; d_gene: TRBD1; j_gene: TRBJ1-3; abundance: -; CDR3nt: TGCGCCAGCAGCTTGGATGGGCAGGGGGGATCTCCGCGCTCTGGAAACACCATATATTTT; CDR3aa: CASSLDGQGGSPRSGNTIYF
v_gene: TRBV7-8; d_gene: TRBD2; j_gene: TRBJ2-7; abundance: -; CDR3nt: TGTGCCAGCGGTAGCGGGCGCTCCTACGAGCAGTACTTC; CDR3aa: CASGSGRSYEQYF
v_gene: TRBV19; d_gene: TRBD1; j_gene: TRBJ2-7; abundance: -; CDR3nt: TGTGCCAGTAGTGACCCCGGGACAGGTATCGACGAGCAGTACTTC; CDR3aa: CASSDPGTGIDEQYF
v_gene: TRBV14; d_gene: TRBD1; j_gene: TRBJ2-7; abundance: -; CDR3nt: TGTGCCAGCAGCCCTCCGGACAGGGGCGACCGGGAGCAGTACTTC; CDR3aa: CASSPPDRGDREQYF
v_gene: TRBV7-6; d_gene: -; j_gene: TRBJ1-5; abundance: -; CDR3nt: TGTGCCAGCAGCCCGACCGCGGGCAATCAGCCCCAGCATTTT; CDR3aa: CASSPTAGNQPQHF
v_gene: TRBV27; d_gene: TRBD1; j_gene: TRBJ2-3; abundance: -; CDR3nt: TGTGCCAGCAGTACCCGGGACAGGATTTCTAGCACAGATACGCAGTATTTT; CDR3aa: CASSTRDRISSTDTQYF
v_gene: TRBV30; d_gene: -; j_gene: TRBJ1-6; abundance: -; CDR3nt: TGTGCCTGGAGCTTTAAGCGACAGGATAATTCACCCCTCCACTTT; CDR3aa: CAWSFKRQDNSPLHF
v_gene: TRBV29-1; d_gene: TRBD1; j_gene: TRBJ1-2; abundance: -; CDR3nt: TGCAGCCTGAGGACAGGGGGCGACTATGGCTACACCTTC; CDR3aa: CSLRTGGDYGYTF
v_gene: TRBV19; d_gene: TRBD2; j_gene: TRBJ2-3; abundance: -; CDR3nt: TGTGCCAGTAGTTCTGGACTAGTGGCGGGAGATACGCAGTATTTT; CDR3aa: CASSSGLVAGDTQYF
v_gene: TRBV5-4; d_gene: TRBD1; j_gene: TRBJ1-1; abundance: -; CDR3nt: TGTGCCAGCAGCTTGGGGGCGGGGACAGGGAACACTGAAGCTTTCTTT; CDR3aa: CASSLGAGTGNTEAFF
v_gene: TRBV30; d_gene: -; j_gene: TRBJ1-2; abundance: -; CDR3nt: TGTGCCGGGGGGGGACTGAAGTATGGCTACACCTTC; CDR3aa: CAGGGLKYGYTF